The 14 T cell receptor beta chains below all came from one sample that was sequenced in a study of blood T cell repertoires in COVID-19. Produced via immunoSEQ multiplex PCR; TCRdb's table is partial and in-frame only. Counted here are hundreds of thousands of clones, over 75% occurring once; the ten biggest clones make up about 1.5%. The sample taken for sequencing was PBMCs or T cells enriched from blood (not recorded which). Receptor source: a woman aged 18-29 years who had been exposed to COVID-19.

V and J are TRBV5-4 and TRBJ2-1; 7 nucleotides match TRBD2. The CDR3 extends over 16 amino acids. The germline V gene encodes CDR1 SGHNT and CDR2 YYREEE (reference sequence). Trimming removed 6 bases from V and 5 bases from J; junction bases left unmatched: 14. The CDR3 reads CASTLGRTSANNEQFF. In DNA, the CDR3 is TGTGCCAGCACCCTAGGGAGAACTAGCGCCAACAATGAGCAGTTCTTC.

The chain has TRBV21-1 and TRBJ1-4; the table calls TRBD1, which could not be checked here. TRBV21-1 is marked as a pseudogene. CDR3 length: 18 residues. CDR3 nucleotide sequence: TGTGCCAGCTTCTCCCCGGGGACAGGGGATGCAACTAATGAAAAACTGTTTTTT. Translating it yields CASFSPGTGDATNEKLFF.

This chain links TRBV5-1 with TRBJ2-5; 15 bases align to TRBD2. Germline V gene data show CDR1 as SGHRS and CDR2 as YFSETQ. V was pared by 2 bases and J by 4 bases, with 3 bases of the junction left unmatched. The length of the CDR3 is 16 residues. The CDR3 sequence: CASSFGLAGGLETQYF. DNA of the CDR3: TGCGCCAGCAGCTTTGGACTAGCGGGGGGGCTAGAGACCCAGTACTTC.

The V and J genes are TRBV19 and TRBJ2-7; TRBD1 agrees at 9 bases. This CDR3 comprises 15 residues. Germline assignment: CDR1 LNHDA and CDR2 SQIVND (reference sequence). With V trimmed by 6 bases and J by 2 bases, 8 bases remained unmatched. The CDR3 sequence: CASRGPGTGTYEQYF. The CDR3 region has the DNA TGTGCCAGTAGGGGACCCGGGACAGGGACCTACGAGCAGTACTTC.

The chain joins TRBV6-5 to TRBJ2-7, with 10 bases fitting TRBD2. The CDR3 length is 15 residues. The germline CDR1 and CDR2 sequences are MNHEY and SVGAGI. The V segment lost 6 bases and the J segment 6 bases; nucleotides outside the gene matches: 11. In DNA, the CDR3 is TGTGCCAGCAGGCCGGGGGCTAGCGGGAGCGGCGAGCAGTACTTC. This sequence encodes CASRPGASGSGEQYF.

This rearrangement joins TRBV5-1 to TRBJ2-5; TRBD1 aligns across 7 bases. This CDR3 region has 14 residues. J gave up 0 bases and V 3 bases, and 2 bases lay outside the gene matches. CDR1 SGHRS and CDR2 YFSETQ come from the germline V gene. Written as DNA, the CDR3 is TGCGCCAGCAGCTCGGGACAGAACCAAGAGACCCAGTACTTC. It specifies CASSSGQNQETQYF.

The chain combines TRBV2 with TRBJ2-7; 9 bases map to TRBD1. Losses at the gene ends were 5 bases for V and 9 bases for J; bases not matched to a gene: 14. Germline V CDR1 and CDR2: SNHLY, FYNNEI. CDR3 length: 15 amino acids. The CDR3 region is CASSTPGQGSNRQYF. The CDR3, as DNA: TGTGCCAGCAGTACACCGGGACAGGGTAGTAATAGGCAGTACTTC.

The chain recombines TRBV3-1 (or the pseudogene TRBV3-2) with TRBJ2-3; TRBD1 might be the D (6 bases). The length of the CDR3 is 11 residues. Germline V gene sequence: CDR1 LGHDT, CDR2 YNNKEL (reference sequence). Trimming pared 6 bases from V and 6 bases from J, leaving 7 bases between. The CDR3 here is CASSRGDTQYF. The CDR3 DNA is TGTGCCAGCAGTAGGGGGGATACGCAGTATTTT.

The chain combines TRBV7-3 with TRBJ2-1; D possibly corresponds to TRBD2 (6 bases). Germline V CDR1 and CDR2: SGHTA, FQGTGA. The V gene lost 1 base and the J gene lost 12 bases, with 13 bases spanning the gap. This CDR3 is 13 amino acids long. The DNA of the CDR3 is TGTGCCAGCAGCTTAAGTGCAGCGGAGGGGCAGTTCTTC. Its protein is CASSLSAAEGQFF.

The V call is TRBV5-5, the J call TRBJ1-5, with 10 positions matching TRBD1. This CDR3 region has 16 residues. V trimming: 4 bases; J trimming: 2 bases; junction bases outside the gene matches: 6. Germline CDR1 and CDR2: SGHKS and YYEKEE (reference sequence). The CDR3 protein is CASSPWTGGRNQPQHF. In nucleotides, the CDR3 is TGTGCCAGCAGCCCTTGGACAGGGGGTCGCAATCAGCCCCAGCATTTT.

The CDR3 region is CASSLGGVSYNEQFF. The CDR3 nucleotides read TGCGCCAGCAGCTTGGGCGGGGTCTCCTACAATGAGCAGTTCTTC. The gene calls are TRBV5-1 and TRBJ2-1, with a tentative D call TRBD2 (6 bases). V was shortened by 0 bases and J by 0 bases, with 7 bases between the two germline ends. CDR3 length: 15 residues. In germline, CDR1 is SGHRS, CDR2 YFSETQ.

The chain couples TRBV6-1 to TRBJ2-5; 12 bases match TRBD2. Trimming cost V 3 bases and J 4 bases; bases outside gene matches: 6. Looked up from germline, CDR1 is MNHNS and CDR2 is SASEGT. This CDR3 has 16 residues. CDR3 amino acids: CASSETSGSQVETQYF. Here the CDR3 DNA reads TGTGCCAGCAGTGAGACTAGCGGGAGTCAGGTAGAGACCCAGTACTTC.

This clone was seen many times. The V call is TRBV7-2, the J call TRBJ2-3; 7 bases fit TRBD2. The J segment lost 6 bases and the V segment lost 1 base, leaving 7 bases of the junction unmatched. The CDR3 covers 15 residues. The germline CDR1 and CDR2 sequences are SGHTA and FQGNSA. CDR3 residues: CASSLGSGGRDTQYF. The CDR3 nucleotides are TGTGCCAGCAGCTTAGGGTCGGGGGGTAGGGATACGCAGTATTTT.

The chain employs TRBV6-6 and TRBJ2-1; 8 bases fit TRBD2. The CDR3 is made up of 13 amino acids. V lost 8 bases and J lost 4; bases outside the gene matches: 4. CDR1 MNHNY and CDR2 SVGAGI come from the germline V gene (reference sequence). In DNA, the CDR3 is TGTGCCAGCTATAGCGGGGCATACAATGAGCAGTTCTTC. This gives the protein CASYSGAYNEQFF.